These 15 T cell receptor beta chains were all obtained from the same sample, sequenced in a study of blood T cell repertoires in COVID-19. Produced via immunoSEQ multiplex PCR; TCRdb's table is partial and in-frame only. The repertoire holds 150,000 to 200,000 clones, with around 86% as singletons. The sequencing input was peripheral blood. These receptors were collected from a man aged 50 to 60 with active or convalescent COVID-19.

The chain is built from TRBV19 and TRBJ2-1; 11 positions match TRBD1. This CDR3 comprises 16 residues. The germline CDR1 and CDR2 sequences are LNHDA and SQIVND (reference sequence). V lost 5 bases, J lost 8 bases, and 11 bases stayed unmatched. The CDR3 sequence is CASSAWTGGSVDEQFF. The CDR3 bases are TGTGCCAGTAGTGCCTGGACAGGGGGCTCTGTGGATGAGCAGTTCTTC.

The count of this clone is one. The chain employs TRBV4-1 and TRBJ2-7; TRBD2 agrees at 9 bases. The CDR3 is 14 residues long. The germline V gene has CDR1 MGHRA and CDR2 YSYEKL. The V segment lost 5 bases and the J segment 4 bases; nucleotides outside the gene matches: 6. The CDR3 reads CASSLRTSEYEQYF. In DNA, the CDR3 is TGCGCCAGCAGCTTGCGGACTAGCGAATACGAGCAGTACTTC.

The chain carries TRBV7-2 and TRBJ1-2, with D perhaps TRBD1 (5 bases). V was clipped by 1 base and J by 2 bases, with 11 bases between them. Germline-derived CDR1 and CDR2 are SGHTA and FQGNSA. The CDR3 consists of 15 residues. CDR3 protein: CASSLGTPGNYGYTF. CDR3 DNA sequence: TGTGCCAGCAGCTTAGGGACGCCAGGGAACTATGGCTACACCTTC.

The DNA of the CDR3 is TGTGCCAGCAGCTTCACTAGATCTAGCACAGATACGCAGTATTTT. It is translated as CASSFTRSSTDTQYF. This sequence joins TRBV7-2 and TRBJ2-3, with D possibly being TRBD2 (5 bases). The CDR3 is 15 residues long. Looked up from germline, CDR1 is SGHTA and CDR2 is FQGNSA. V was shortened by 3 bases and J by 0 bases, with 10 bases between the two germline ends.

The rearrangement uses TRBV5-1 and TRBJ1-2, with D tentatively TRBD1 (6 bases). The CDR3 is 15 amino acids. Trimming took off 0 bases at V and 2 bases at J, with 11 bases between the two ends. CDR1 and CDR2 from the germline V gene are SGHRS and YFSETQ. CDR3 sequence reads: CASSLGPQGNYGYTF. The CDR3, as DNA: TGCGCCAGCAGCTTGGGCCCTCAGGGGAACTATGGCTACACCTTC.

There are a few counts of this clone. The chain carries TRBV3-1 (or the pseudogene TRBV3-2) and TRBJ1-2; 9 bases are a match to TRBD1. This CDR3 spans 14 amino acids. Germline CDR1 reads LGHDT; CDR2 reads YNNKEL (reference sequence). The ends lost 2 bases at V and 4 bases at J; junction bases unmatched: 2. CDR3 loop: CASSQTGGSYGYTF. As DNA, the CDR3 is TGTGCCAGCAGCCAAACAGGGGGCAGCTATGGCTACACCTTC.

This clone has just one count. The V and J genes are TRBV18 and TRBJ2-5; tentative D call: TRBD2 (6 bases). Trimming took 2 bases from V and 7 from J, leaving 17 bases between them. The CDR3 loop spans 15 amino acids. Germline V gene sequence: CDR1 KGHSH, CDR2 LQKENI. The CDR3 DNA is TGTGCCAGCTCACCAAGGGGCCAACCGGGGGTGACCCAGTACTTC. It is translated as CASSPRGQPGVTQYF.

This clone was counted between two and nine times. V and J are TRBV3-1 (or the pseudogene TRBV3-2) and TRBJ2-2, with 8 bases matching TRBD2. This CDR3 region has 17 residues. Germline V CDR1 and CDR2: LGHDT, YNNKEL (reference sequence). After removal of 0 bases from V and 5 bases from J, the junction contained 8 bases not matched to a gene. The DNA of the CDR3 is TGTGCCAGCAGCCAAGAGGAACTAGCGGTACGAACCGGGGAGCTGTTTTTT. Protein: CASSQEELAVRTGELFF.

V is TRBV28 and J is TRBJ1-1, with D unclear. Germline lookup yields CDR1 MDHEN and CDR2 SYDVKM. The CDR3 runs 14 residues. Trimming took 3 bases from V and 5 from J, leaving 13 bases between them. The CDR3: CASSFPTFGTEAFF. Here the CDR3 DNA reads TGTGCCAGCAGTTTCCCGACCTTCGGGACTGAAGCTTTCTTT.

This clone occurred once. J is TRBJ1-5 and V is TRBV19, with 10 bases identical to TRBD1. J gave up 4 bases and V 10 bases, and 10 bases lay outside the gene matches. The CDR3 has 15 amino acids. Germline assignment: CDR1 LNHDA and CDR2 SQIVND (reference sequence). CDR3 residues: CATGGTGDWNQPQHF. The CDR3 nucleotides read TGTGCCACCGGCGGGACAGGGGACTGGAATCAGCCCCAGCATTTT.

The rearrangement joins TRBV5-6 to TRBJ1-6; D possibly corresponds to TRBD1 (6 bases). The CDR3 consists of 15 residues. Germline V gene data show CDR1 as SGHDT and CDR2 as YYEEEE. Trimming cost V 4 bases and J 7 bases, with 15 bases left between them. This chain's CDR3 is CASSTVQGLNSPLHF. Here the CDR3 DNA reads TGTGCCAGCAGCACTGTACAGGGTTTGAATTCACCCCTCCACTTT.

This sequence joins TRBV2 and TRBJ2-5, with D possibly TRBD2 on 6 matching bases. Trimming left V 5 bases short and J 5 bases short, with 18 bases between. The germline CDR1 and CDR2 sequences are SNHLY and FYNNEI. This CDR3 has 15 amino acids. The CDR3 nucleotides are TGTGCCAGCAGTCTCCGATTAGCAGGGAGGGAGACCCAGTACTTC. Amino acid sequence: CASSLRLAGRETQYF.

The rearrangement links TRBV5-4 to TRBJ1-2; D is uncertain. Germline CDR1 SGHNT, CDR2 YYREEE (reference sequence). Trimming shortened V by 3 bases and J by 7 bases, and 13 bases separated the two germline ends. The CDR3 loop spans 13 amino acids. In DNA form, the CDR3 reads TGTGCCAGCAGCTCGACCGCGGGGTCTGGCTACACCTTC. Its translation: CASSSTAGSGYTF.

Turning to this clone: The sample contains more than one DNA sequence encoding this CDR3. The rearrangement links TRBV30 to TRBJ2-1; 7 positions match TRBD1. Germline-derived CDR1 and CDR2 are GTSNPN and SVGIG (reference sequence). The CDR3 has 14 residues. After removal of 4 bases from V and 0 bases from J, the junction contained 3 bases not matched to a gene. The CDR3: CAWTRQGSYNEQFF. The CDR3 coding sequence is TGTGCCTGGACTCGACAGGGCTCCTACAATGAGCAGTTCTTC.

The chain employs TRBV3-1 (or the pseudogene TRBV3-2) and TRBJ1-6; D gene ambiguous. From germline, CDR1 is LGHDT and CDR2 YNNKEL (reference sequence). V shed 0 bases and J shed 0 bases, with 12 bases lying between them. The CDR3 runs 18 residues. In DNA form, the CDR3 reads TGTGCCAGCAGCCAAGACTACACCGGGAGCTCCTATAATTCACCCCTCCACTTT. Amino acids: CASSQDYTGSSYNSPLHF.